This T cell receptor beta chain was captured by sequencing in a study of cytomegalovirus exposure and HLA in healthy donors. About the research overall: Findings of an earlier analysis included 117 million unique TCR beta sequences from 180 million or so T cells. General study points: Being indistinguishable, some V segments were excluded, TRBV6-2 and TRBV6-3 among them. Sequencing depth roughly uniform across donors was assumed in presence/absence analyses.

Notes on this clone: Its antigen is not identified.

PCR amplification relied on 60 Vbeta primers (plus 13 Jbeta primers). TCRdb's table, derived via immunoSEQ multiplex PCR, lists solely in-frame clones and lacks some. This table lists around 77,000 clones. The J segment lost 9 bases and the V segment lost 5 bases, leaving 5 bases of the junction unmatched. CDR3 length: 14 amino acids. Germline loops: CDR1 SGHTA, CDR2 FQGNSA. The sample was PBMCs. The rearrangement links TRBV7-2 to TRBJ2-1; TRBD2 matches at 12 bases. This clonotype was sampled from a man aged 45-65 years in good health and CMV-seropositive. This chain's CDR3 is CASSRTSGEGEQFF. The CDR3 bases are TGTGCCAGCAGCCGGACTAGCGGGGAGGGTGAGCAGTTCTTC.